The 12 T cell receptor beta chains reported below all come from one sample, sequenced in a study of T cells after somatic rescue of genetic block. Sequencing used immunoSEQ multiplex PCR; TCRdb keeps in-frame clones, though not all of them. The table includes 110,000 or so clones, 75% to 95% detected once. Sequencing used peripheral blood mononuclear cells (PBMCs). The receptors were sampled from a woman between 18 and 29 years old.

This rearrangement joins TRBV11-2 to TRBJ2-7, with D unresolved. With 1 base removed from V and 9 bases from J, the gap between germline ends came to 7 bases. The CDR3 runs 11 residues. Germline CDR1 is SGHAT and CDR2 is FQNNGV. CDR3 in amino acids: CASSLGAWQYF. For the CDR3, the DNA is TGTGCCAGCAGCTTAGGGGCGTGGCAGTACTTC.

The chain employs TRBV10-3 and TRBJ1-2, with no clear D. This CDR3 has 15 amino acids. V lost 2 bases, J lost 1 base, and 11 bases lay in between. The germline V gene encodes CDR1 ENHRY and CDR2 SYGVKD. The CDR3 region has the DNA TGTGCCATCAGTGAGGGGCAGGTGGTTAACTATGGCTACACCTTC. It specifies CAISEGQVVNYGYTF.

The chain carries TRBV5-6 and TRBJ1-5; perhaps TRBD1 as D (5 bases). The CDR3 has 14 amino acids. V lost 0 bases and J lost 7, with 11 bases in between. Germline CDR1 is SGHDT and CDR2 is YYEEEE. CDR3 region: CASSLGIGAQPQHF. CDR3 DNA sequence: TGTGCCAGCAGCTTGGGAATAGGGGCACAGCCCCAGCATTTT.

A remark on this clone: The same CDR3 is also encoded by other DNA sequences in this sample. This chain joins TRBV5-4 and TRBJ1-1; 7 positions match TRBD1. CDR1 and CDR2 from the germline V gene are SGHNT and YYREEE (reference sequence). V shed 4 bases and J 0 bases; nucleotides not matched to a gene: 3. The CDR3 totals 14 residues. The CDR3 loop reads CASSNRGLNTEAFF. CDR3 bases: TGTGCCAGCAGCAACAGGGGACTGAACACTGAAGCTTTCTTT.

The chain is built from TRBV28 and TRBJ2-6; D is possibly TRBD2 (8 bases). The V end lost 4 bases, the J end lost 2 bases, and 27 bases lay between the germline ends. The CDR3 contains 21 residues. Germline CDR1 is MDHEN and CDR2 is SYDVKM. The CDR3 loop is CASSSRPGGRGALTGANVLTF. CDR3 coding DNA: TGTGCCAGCAGTTCCCGCCCAGGGGGGCGGGGGGCCCTCACTGGGGCCAACGTCCTGACTTTC.

CDR3 DNA: TGTGCCAGCAGAAATCCGGGGCCCGGAACCGGGGAGCTGTTTTTT. Protein product: CASRNPGPGTGELFF. The V call is TRBV5-4, the J call TRBJ2-2, with D perhaps matching TRBD1 or TRBD2 (5 bases each). V gave up 5 bases and J gave up 5 bases, with 16 bases separating them. The CDR3 is 15 residues long. The V gene's germline CDR1 is SGHNT and CDR2 YYREEE (reference sequence).

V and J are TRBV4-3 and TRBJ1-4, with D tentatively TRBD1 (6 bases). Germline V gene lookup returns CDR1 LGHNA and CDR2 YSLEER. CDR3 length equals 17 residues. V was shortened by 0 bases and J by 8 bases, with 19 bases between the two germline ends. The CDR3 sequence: CASSQDWASYTGEKLFF. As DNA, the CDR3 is TGCGCCAGCAGCCAAGATTGGGCATCCTATACAGGGGAAAAACTGTTTTTT.

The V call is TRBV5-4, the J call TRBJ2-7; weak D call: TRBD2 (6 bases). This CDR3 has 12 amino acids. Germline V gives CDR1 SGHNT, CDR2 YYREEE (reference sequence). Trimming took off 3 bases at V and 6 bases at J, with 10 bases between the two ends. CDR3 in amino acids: CASSSIGGEQYF. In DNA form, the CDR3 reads TGTGCCAGCAGCTCGATCGGGGGCGAGCAGTACTTC.

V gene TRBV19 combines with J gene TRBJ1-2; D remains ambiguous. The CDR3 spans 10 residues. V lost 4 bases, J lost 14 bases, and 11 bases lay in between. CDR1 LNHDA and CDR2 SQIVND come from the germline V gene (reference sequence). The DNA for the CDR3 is TGTGCCAGTAGTAGCGGGCAACAAACCTTC. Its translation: CASSSGQQTF.

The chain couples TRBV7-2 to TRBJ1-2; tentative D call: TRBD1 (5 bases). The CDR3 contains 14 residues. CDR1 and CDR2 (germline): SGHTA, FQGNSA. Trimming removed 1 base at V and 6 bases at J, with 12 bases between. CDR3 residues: CASSLVSRADGYTF. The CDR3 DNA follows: TGTGCCAGCAGCTTAGTTTCCAGGGCAGATGGCTACACCTTC.

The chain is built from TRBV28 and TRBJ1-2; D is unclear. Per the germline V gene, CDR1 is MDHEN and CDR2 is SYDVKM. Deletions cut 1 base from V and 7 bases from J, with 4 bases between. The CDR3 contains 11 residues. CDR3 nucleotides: TGTGCCAGCAGTTTATTAACTGGCTACACCTTC. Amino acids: CASSLLTGYTF.

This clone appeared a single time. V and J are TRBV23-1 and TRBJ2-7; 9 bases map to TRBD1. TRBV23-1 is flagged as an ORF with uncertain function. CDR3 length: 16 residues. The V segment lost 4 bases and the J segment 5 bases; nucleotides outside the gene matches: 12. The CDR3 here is CASSPPPGQGCHEQYF. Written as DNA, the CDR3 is TGCGCCAGCAGTCCCCCTCCGGGACAGGGTTGCCACGAGCAGTACTTC.